One TCR beta chain is described in this entry. These data originate in a study of regulatory T cells in long-lasting Graves disease. Researchers made TCR beta libraries by using iRepertoire HTBI primers and running Arm-PCR on CDR3 regions. One entry per CDR3 protein, called by TCRdb with MiXCR from the multiplex PCR reads. The data contain 500,000 to 700,000 distinct CDR3 sequences, approximately 29% of them singletons. V was clipped by 7 bases and J by 8 bases, with 9 bases between them. This CDR3 is built from 12 residues. This sample's time point: persistent/refractory GD, antithyroid drugs over 5 years with positive TRAb. Scientists built the TCR library using RNA that was extracted from PBMCs. Diagnosing Graves' disease relied on the American Thyroid Association guidelines. Into tubes containing EDTA, about 9.6 milliliters of peripheral blood were drawn.

The V and J genes are TRBV12-3 or TRBV12-4 and TRBJ1-6; D not resolved. This specimen was peripheral blood mononuclear cells (PBMCs), taken when the disease was refractory, from a patient treated with antithyroid drugs. The TCR sequence derives from a female donor with Graves disease. CDR3 in amino acids: CASTRQHSPLHF. In DNA form, the CDR3 reads TGTGCCAGCACCCGGCAGCATTCACCCCTCCACTTT.